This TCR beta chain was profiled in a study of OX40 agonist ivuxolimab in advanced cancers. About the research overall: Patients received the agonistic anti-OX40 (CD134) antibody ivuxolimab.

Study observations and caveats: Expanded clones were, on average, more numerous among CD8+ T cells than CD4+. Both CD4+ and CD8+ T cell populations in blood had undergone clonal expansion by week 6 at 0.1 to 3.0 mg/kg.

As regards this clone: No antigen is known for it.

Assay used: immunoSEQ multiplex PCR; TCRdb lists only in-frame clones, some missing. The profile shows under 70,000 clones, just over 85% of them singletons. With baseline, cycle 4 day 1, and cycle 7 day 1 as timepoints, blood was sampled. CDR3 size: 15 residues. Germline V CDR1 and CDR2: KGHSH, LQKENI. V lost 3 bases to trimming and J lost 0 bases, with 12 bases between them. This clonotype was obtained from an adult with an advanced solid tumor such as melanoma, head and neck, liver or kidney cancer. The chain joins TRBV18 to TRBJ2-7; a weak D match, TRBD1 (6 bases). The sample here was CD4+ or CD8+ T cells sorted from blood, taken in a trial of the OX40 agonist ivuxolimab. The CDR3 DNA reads TGTGCCAGCTCACCGGACAGTCAGGGCTCCTACGAGCAGTACTTC. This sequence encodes CASSPDSQGSYEQYF.